Listed here are 3 T cell receptor beta chains from one sample, sequenced in a study of OX40 agonist ivuxolimab in advanced cancers. Clones were sequenced by immunoSEQ multiplex PCR, and TCRdb holds only the in-frame ones, with some missing. The sample holds more than 20,000 clones, around three quarters seen once. Material: CD4+ or CD8+ T cells sorted from blood, obtained in a trial of the OX40 agonist ivuxolimab. These receptors were taken from an adult with an advanced solid tumor such as melanoma, head and neck, liver or kidney cancer.

This clone was picked up one time. The chain is built from TRBV6-1 and TRBJ2-5, with D possibly being TRBD1 (6 bases). V was clipped by 7 bases and J by 2 bases, with 11 bases between them. From germline, CDR1 is MNHNS and CDR2 SASEGT. The CDR3 consists of 13 residues. The DNA for the CDR3 is TGTGCCAGCACGACACAGGGACAAGAGACCCAGTACTTC. Translation gives CASTTQGQETQYF.

V and J are TRBV6-1 and TRBJ2-7; 8 positions match TRBD1. The CDR3 has 15 residues. In germline, CDR1 is MNHNS, CDR2 SASEGT. The junction had 13 bases not matched to a gene; V was cut back by 7 bases and J by 5 bases. The CDR3 reads CASKFPQGARDEQYF. The CDR3 region has the DNA TGTGCCAGCAAATTTCCTCAGGGGGCTAGAGACGAGCAGTACTTC.

The V call is TRBV5-6, the J call TRBJ1-2; no definite D call. Germline V gives CDR1 SGHDT, CDR2 YYEEEE. The V end was cut by 1 base, the J end by 8 bases, with 9 bases between. The length of the CDR3 is 12 residues. The CDR3 sequence is CASSLWSGGYTF. Here the CDR3 DNA reads TGTGCCAGCAGCTTGTGGTCAGGCGGCTACACCTTC.